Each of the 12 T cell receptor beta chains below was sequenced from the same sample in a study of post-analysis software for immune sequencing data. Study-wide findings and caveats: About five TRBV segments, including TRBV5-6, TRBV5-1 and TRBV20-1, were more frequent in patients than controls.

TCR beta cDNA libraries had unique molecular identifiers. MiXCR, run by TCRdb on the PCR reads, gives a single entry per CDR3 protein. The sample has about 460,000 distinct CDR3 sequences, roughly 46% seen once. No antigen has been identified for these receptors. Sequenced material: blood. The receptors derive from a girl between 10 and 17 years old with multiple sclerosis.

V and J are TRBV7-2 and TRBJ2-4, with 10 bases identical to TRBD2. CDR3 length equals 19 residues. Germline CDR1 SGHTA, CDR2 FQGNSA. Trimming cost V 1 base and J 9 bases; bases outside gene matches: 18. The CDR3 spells CASSLEKGVASGSKAIQYF. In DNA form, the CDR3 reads TGTGCCAGCAGCTTAGAGAAAGGTGTGGCTAGCGGGAGCAAGGCCATTCAGTACTTC.

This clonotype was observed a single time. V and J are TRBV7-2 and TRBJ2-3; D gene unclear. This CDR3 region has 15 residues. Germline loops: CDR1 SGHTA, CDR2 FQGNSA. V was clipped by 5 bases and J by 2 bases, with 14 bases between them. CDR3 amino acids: CASSPRTTSTDTQYF. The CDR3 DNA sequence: TGTGCCAGCAGCCCCAGGACCACCTCCACAGATACGCAGTATTTT.

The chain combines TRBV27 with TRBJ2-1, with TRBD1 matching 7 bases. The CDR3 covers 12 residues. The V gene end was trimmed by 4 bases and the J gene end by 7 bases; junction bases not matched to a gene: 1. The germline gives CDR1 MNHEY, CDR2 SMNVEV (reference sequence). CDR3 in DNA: TGTGCCAGCAGTTCCAGGGGGAATGAGCAGTTCTTC. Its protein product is CASSSRGNEQFF.

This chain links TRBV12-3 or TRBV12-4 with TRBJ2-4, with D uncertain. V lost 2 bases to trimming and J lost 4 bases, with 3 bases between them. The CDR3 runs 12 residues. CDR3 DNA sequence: TGTGCCAGCAGTTTACAGAAAAACATTCAGTACTTC. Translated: CASSLQKNIQYF.

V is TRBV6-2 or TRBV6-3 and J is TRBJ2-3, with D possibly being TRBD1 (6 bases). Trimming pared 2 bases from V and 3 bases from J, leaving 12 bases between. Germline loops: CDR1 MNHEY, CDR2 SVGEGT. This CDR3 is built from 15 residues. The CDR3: CASSYPLGQTDTQYF. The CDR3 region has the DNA TGTGCCAGCAGTTACCCCTTAGGACAGACAGATACGCAGTATTTT.

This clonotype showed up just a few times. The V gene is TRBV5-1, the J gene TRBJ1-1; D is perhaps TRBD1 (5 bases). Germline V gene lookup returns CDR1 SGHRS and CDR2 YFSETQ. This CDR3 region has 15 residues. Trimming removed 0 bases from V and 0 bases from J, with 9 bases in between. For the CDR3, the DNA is TGCGCCAGCAGCTTGGTCGGGGCCATGAACACTGAAGCTTTCTTT. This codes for CASSLVGAMNTEAFF.

CDR3 loop: CASSLGSRPSTNEKLFF. DNA for the CDR3: TGTGCCAGCAGCTTAGGAAGCAGGCCGTCAACTAATGAAAAACTGTTTTTT. The J gene is TRBJ1-4, the V gene TRBV7-9; D uncertain. Trimming cost V 1 base and J 0 bases, with 12 bases left between them. The CDR3 is 17 residues long. CDR1 SEHNR and CDR2 FQNEAQ come from the germline V gene (reference sequence). The full variable domain, completed using reference TRBV7-9 and TRBJ1-4, is DTGVSQNPRHKITKRGQNVTFRCDPISEHNRLYWYRQTLGQGPEFLTYFQNEAQLEKSRLLSDRFSAERPKGSFSTLEIQRTEQGDSAMYLCASSLGSRPSTNEKLFFGSGTQLSVL.

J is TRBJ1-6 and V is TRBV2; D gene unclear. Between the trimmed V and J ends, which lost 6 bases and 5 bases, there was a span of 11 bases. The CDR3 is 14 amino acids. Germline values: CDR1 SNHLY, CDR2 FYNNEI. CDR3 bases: TGTGCCAGCAGAGGTGACACTGATAATTCACCCCTCCACTTT. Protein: CASRGDTDNSPLHF.

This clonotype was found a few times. Here the CDR3 DNA reads TGTGCCAGCAGCTTAGTCGGGACAGGGAATGAAGAAGCTTTCTTT. Translated: CASSLVGTGNEEAFF. The rearrangement links TRBV7-6 to TRBJ1-1, with 9 bases identical to TRBD1. The V segment lost 1 base and the J segment 8 bases; nucleotides outside the gene matches: 8. This CDR3 spans 15 amino acids. Germline assignment: CDR1 SGHVS and CDR2 FNYEAQ.

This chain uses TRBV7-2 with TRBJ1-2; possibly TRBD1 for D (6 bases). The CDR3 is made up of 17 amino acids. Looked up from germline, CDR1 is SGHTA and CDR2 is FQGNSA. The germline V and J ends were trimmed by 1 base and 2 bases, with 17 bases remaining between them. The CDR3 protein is CASSLEGGLSLNYGYTF. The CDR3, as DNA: TGTGCCAGCAGCTTAGAGGGGGGTTTAAGTCTCAACTATGGCTACACCTTC. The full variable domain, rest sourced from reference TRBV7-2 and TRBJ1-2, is GAGVSQSPSNKVTEKGKDVELRCDPISGHTALYWYRQSLGQGLEFLIYFQGNSAPDKSGLPSDRFSAERTGGSVSTLTIQRTQQEDSAVYLCASSLEGGLSLNYGYTFGSGTRLTVV.

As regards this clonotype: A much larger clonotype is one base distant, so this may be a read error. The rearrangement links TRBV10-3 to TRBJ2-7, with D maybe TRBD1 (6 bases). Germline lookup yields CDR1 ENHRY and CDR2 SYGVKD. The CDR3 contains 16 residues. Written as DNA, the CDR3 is TGTGCCATCAGTGAGAGGGGGTTTTTATCTCGTGACGACCAGTACTTC. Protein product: CAISERGFLSRDDQYF.

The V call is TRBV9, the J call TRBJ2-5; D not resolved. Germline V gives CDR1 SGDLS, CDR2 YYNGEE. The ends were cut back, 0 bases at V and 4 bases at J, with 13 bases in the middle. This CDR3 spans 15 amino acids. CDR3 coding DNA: TGTGCCAGCAGCGTAGTCCCCTCCCGTTTAGAGACCCAGTACTTC. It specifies CASSVVPSRLETQYF.